A single TCR beta chain is shown here with its context. The repertoire was sequenced with immunoSEQ multiplex PCR; TCRdb's copy has only in-frame clones and lacks some. This sample has roughly 550,000 clones, with 78% found just once. Trimming removed 7 bases from V and 4 bases from J; junction bases left unmatched: 12. The V gene's germline CDR1 is SQVTM and CDR2 ANQGSEA. CDR3 length equals 15 residues. This record comes from a study of shared T cell receptors in the human thymus. This sample also appeared in a second study, on human thymus T cells.

The V call is TRBV29-1, the J call TRBJ2-2; 7 bases agree with TRBD2. The TCR was taken from a boy younger than two with a congenital heart defect. The specimen sequenced was thymocytes. CDR3 residues: CSDLGPERGTGELFF. The CDR3 nucleotides read TGCAGCGATCTAGGGCCGGAGCGGGGCACCGGGGAGCTGTTTTTT.